This T cell receptor (beta chain) comes out of a study of T cell responses to AZD1222 COVID-19 vaccine. The CDR3 runs 16 residues. V was clipped by 2 bases and J by 8 bases; unmatched bases: 11. Germline V lookup: CDR1 SNHLY, CDR2 FYNNEI. This clone appeared a single time. Its target is not known. Study-level points and caveats: Reportedly, nearly half of unique spike TCRs recognized epitopes outside B.1.351/B.1.1.7 mutations. Possibly, clonal diversity was underestimated; donors were largely white British and included more females.

The table came from immunoSEQ multiplex PCR; TCRdb's copy has only in-frame clones and leaves some out. The repertoire consists of about 73,000 clones, with about 78% occurring once and the leading ten covering around 45%. Sequenced material: peripheral blood, taken 28 days after the second AZD1222 dose. This chain uses TRBV2 with TRBJ1-5; 8 bases agree with TRBD1. This TCR was recovered from an adult who received the AZD1222 COVID-19 vaccine. The CDR3 sequence is CASSEMGQARREPQHF. Written as DNA, the CDR3 is TGTGCCAGCAGTGAAATGGGACAGGCTAGGAGGGAGCCCCAGCATTTT.